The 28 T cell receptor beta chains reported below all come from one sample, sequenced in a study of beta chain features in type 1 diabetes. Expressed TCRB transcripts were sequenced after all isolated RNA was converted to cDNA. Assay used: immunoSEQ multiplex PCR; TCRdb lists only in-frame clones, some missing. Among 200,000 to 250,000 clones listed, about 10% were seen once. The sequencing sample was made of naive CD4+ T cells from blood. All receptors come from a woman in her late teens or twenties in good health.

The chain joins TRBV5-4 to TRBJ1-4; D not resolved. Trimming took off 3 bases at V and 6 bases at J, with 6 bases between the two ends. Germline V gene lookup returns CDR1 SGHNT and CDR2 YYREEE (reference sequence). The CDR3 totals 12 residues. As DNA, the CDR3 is TGTGCCAGCAGCTCCCCGGATGAAAAACTGTTTTTT. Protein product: CASSSPDEKLFF.

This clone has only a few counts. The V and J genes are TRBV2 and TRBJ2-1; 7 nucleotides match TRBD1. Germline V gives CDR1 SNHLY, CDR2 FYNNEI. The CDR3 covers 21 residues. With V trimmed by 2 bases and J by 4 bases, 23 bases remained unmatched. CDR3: CASSERGRGRQGVAFYNEQFF. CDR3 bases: TGTGCCAGCAGTGAAAGAGGGCGCGGGCGGCAGGGGGTAGCCTTTTACAATGAGCAGTTCTTC.

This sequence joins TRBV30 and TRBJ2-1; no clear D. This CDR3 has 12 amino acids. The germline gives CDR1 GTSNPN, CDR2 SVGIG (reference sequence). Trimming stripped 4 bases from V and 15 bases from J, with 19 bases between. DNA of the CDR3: TGTGCCTGGACCCCCCCTGGCCGGAGCATGTTCTTC. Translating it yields CAWTPPGRSMFF. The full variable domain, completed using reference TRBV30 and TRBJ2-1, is SQTIHQWPATLVQPVGSPLSLECTVEGTSNPNLYWYRQAAGRGLQLLFYSVGIGQISSEVPQNLSASRPQDRQFILSSKKLLLSDSGFYLCAWTPPGRSMFFGPGTRLTVL.

The CDR3 spells CASSLGLRGRMETEAFF. The CDR3, as DNA: TGCGCCAGCAGCTTGGGGCTCAGGGGGCGAATGGAGACTGAAGCTTTCTTT. The chain combines TRBV5-1 with TRBJ1-1; 8 bases line up with TRBD1. The J segment lost 5 bases and the V segment lost 0 bases, leaving 12 bases of the junction unmatched. The CDR3 runs 17 residues. Per the germline V gene, CDR1 is SGHRS and CDR2 is YFSETQ.

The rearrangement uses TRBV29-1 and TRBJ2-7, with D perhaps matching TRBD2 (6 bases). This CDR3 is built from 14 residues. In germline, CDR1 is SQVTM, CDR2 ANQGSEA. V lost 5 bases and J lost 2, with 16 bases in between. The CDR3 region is CSVPGPGVPYEQYF. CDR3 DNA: TGCAGCGTTCCGGGCCCGGGAGTGCCCTACGAGCAGTACTTC.

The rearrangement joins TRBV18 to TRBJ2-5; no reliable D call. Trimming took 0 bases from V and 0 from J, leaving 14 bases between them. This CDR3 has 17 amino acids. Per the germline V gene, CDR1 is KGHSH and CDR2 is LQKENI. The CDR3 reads CASSPPMGHAYQETQYF. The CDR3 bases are TGTGCCAGCTCACCACCAATGGGCCATGCGTACCAAGAGACCCAGTACTTC.

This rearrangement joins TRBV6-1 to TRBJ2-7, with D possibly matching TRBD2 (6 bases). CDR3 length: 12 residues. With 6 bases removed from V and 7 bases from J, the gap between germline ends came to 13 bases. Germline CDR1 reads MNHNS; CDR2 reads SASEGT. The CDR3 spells CASREGVGEQYF. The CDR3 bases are TGTGCCAGCAGGGAGGGAGTGGGGGAGCAGTACTTC.

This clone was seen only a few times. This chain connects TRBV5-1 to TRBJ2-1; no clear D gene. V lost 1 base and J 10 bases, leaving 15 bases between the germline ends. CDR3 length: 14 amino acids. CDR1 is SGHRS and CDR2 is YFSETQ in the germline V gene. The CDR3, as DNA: TGCGCCAGCAGCTTGCCCCCCCAGGTACAAGAGCAGTTCTTC. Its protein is CASSLPPQVQEQFF.

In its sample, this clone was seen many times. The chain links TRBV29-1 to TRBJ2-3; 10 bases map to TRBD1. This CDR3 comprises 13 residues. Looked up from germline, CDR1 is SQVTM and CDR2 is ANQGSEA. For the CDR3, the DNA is TGCAGTTCCGGGACAGGGGACACAGATACGCAGTATTTT. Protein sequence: CSSGTGDTDTQYF.

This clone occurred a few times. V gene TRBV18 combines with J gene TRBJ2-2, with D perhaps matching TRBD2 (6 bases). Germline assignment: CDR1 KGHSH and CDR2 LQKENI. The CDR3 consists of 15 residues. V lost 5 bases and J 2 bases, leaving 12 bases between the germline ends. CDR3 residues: CASSSLAKNTGELFF. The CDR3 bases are TGTGCCAGCTCAAGCCTAGCGAAAAACACCGGGGAGCTGTTTTTT.

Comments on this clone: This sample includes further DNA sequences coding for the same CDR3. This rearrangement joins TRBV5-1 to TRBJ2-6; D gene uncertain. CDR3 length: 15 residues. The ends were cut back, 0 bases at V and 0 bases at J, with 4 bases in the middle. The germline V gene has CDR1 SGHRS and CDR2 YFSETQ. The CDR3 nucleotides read TGCGCCAGCAGCTTGGGAGCCTCTGGGGCCAACGTCCTGACTTTC. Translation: CASSLGASGANVLTF.

Here the CDR3 reads CASSLRQDLYEQYF. The DNA for the CDR3 is TGCGCCAGCAGCCTGCGACAGGACCTCTACGAGCAGTACTTC. The chain couples TRBV5-1 to TRBJ2-7, with D possibly being TRBD1 (6 bases). The V gene lost 4 bases and the J gene lost 3 bases, with 14 bases spanning the gap. Germline V gene sequence: CDR1 SGHRS, CDR2 YFSETQ. The CDR3 has 14 amino acids.

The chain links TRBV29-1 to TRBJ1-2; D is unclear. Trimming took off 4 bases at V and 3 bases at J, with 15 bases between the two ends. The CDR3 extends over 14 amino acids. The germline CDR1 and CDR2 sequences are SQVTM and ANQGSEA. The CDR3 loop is CSVVAGKIDYGYTF. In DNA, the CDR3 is TGCAGCGTTGTAGCCGGGAAAATAGACTATGGCTACACCTTC.

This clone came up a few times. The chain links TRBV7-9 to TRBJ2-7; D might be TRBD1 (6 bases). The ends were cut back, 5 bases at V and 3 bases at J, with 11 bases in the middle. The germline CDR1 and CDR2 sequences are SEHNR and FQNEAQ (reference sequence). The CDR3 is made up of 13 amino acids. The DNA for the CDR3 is TGTGCCAGCAGCAGTCAGGGGAACTACGAGCAGTACTTC. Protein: CASSSQGNYEQYF.

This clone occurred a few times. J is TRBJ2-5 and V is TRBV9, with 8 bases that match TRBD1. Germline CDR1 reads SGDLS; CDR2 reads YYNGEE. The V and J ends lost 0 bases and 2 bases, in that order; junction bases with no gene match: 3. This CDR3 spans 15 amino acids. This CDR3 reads CASSVAWDRQETQYF. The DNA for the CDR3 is TGTGCCAGCAGCGTAGCTTGGGACAGGCAAGAGACCCAGTACTTC.

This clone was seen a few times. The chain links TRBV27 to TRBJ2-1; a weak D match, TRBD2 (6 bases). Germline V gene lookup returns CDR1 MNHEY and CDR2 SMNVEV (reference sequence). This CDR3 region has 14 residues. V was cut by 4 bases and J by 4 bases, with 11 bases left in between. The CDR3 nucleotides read TGTGCCAGCAGTTCTTGGGAGGAATACAATGAGCAGTTCTTC. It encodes CASSSWEEYNEQFF.

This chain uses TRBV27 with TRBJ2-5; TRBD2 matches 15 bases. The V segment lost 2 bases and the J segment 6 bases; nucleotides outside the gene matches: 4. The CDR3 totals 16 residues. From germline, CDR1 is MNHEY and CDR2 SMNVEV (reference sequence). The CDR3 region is CASSLGLAGGLKTQYF. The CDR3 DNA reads TGTGCCAGCAGTTTAGGACTAGCGGGAGGGTTGAAGACCCAGTACTTC.

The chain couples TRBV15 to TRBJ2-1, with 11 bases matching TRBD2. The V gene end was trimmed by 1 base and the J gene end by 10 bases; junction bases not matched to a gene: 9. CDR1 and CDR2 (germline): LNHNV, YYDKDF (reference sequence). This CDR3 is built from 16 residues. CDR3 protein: CATSRVVSGRAQEQFF. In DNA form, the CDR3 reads TGTGCCACCAGCAGAGTCGTTAGCGGGAGGGCCCAAGAGCAGTTCTTC. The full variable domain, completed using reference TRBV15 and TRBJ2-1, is DAMVIQNPRYQVTQFGKPVTLSCSQTLNHNVMYWYQQKSSQAPKLLFHYYDKDFNNEADTPDNFQSRRPNTSFCFLDIRSPGLGDTAMYLCATSRVVSGRAQEQFFGPGTRLTVL.

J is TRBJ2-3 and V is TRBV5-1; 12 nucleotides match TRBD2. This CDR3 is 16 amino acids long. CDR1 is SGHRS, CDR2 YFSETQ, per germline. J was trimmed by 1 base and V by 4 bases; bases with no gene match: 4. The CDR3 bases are TGCGCCAGCAGCAACCGACTAGCGGGGGGCACAGATACGCAGTATTTT. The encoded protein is CASSNRLAGGTDTQYF.

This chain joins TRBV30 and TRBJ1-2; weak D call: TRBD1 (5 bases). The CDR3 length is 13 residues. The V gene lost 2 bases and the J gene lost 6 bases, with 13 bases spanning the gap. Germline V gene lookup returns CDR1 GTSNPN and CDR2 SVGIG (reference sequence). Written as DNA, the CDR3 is TGTGCCTGGAGTCCCCGGGGGTGGGATGGCTACACCTTC. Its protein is CAWSPRGWDGYTF.

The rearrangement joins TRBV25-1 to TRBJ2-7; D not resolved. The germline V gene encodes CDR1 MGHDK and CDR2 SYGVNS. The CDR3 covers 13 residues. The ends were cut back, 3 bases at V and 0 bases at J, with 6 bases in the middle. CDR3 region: CASSDLGSYEQYF. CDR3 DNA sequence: TGTGCCAGCAGTGATCTCGGCTCCTACGAGCAGTACTTC.

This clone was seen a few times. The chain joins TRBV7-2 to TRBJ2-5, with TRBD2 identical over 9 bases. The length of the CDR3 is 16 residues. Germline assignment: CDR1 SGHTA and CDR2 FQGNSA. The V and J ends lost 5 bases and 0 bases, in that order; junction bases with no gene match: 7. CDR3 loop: CASSQRSSGDQETQYF. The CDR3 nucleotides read TGTGCCAGCAGCCAAAGGTCTAGCGGGGACCAAGAGACCCAGTACTTC.

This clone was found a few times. The CDR3 reads CASSPSAETQYF. The DNA for the CDR3 is TGTGCCAGCAGCCCAAGTGCGGAGACCCAGTACTTC. The chain uses TRBV7-2 and TRBJ2-5; D gene ambiguous. The V end lost 5 bases, the J end lost 5 bases, and 9 bases lay between the germline ends. The germline CDR1 and CDR2 sequences are SGHTA and FQGNSA. CDR3 length: 12 residues.

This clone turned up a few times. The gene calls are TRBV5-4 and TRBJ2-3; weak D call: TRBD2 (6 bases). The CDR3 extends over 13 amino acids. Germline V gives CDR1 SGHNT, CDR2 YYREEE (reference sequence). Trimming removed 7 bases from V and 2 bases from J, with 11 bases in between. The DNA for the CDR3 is TGTGCCAGCGGGGGACTCATCACAGATACGCAGTATTTT. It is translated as CASGGLITDTQYF.

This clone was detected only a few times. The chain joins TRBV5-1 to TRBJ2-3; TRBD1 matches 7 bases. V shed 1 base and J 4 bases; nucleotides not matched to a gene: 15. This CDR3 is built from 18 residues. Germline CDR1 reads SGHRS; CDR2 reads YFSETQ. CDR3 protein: CASSLYRSTTGRADTQYF. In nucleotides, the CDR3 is TGCGCCAGCAGCTTGTATCGGTCGACGACAGGGCGCGCAGATACGCAGTATTTT.

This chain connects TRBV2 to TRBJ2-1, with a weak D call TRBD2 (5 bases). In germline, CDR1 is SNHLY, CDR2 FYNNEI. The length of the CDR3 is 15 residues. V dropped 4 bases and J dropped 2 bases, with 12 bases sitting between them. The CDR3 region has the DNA TGTGCCAGCAGTGTTAGGACTGGCACCTACAATGAGCAGTTCTTC. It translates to CASSVRTGTYNEQFF. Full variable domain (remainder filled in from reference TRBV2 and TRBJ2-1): EPEVTQTPSHQVTQMGQEVILRCVPISNHLYFYWYRQILGQKVEFLVSFYNNEISEKSEIFDDQFSVERPDGSNFTLKIRSTKLEDSAMYFCASSVRTGTYNEQFFGPGTRLTVL.

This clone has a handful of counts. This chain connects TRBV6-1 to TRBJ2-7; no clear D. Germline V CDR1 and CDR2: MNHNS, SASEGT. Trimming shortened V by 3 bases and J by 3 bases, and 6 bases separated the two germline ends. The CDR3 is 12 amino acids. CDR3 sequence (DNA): TGTGCCAGCAGTGACCTCTTCTACGAGCAGTACTTC. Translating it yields CASSDLFYEQYF.

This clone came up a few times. CDR3 in amino acids: CASSLARTGYEQYF. CDR3 nucleotides: TGCGCCAGCAGCTTGGCCCGTACCGGCTACGAGCAGTACTTC. The chain couples TRBV5-1 to TRBJ2-7, with D uncertain. The V gene lost 0 bases and the J gene lost 3 bases, with 10 bases spanning the gap. The CDR3 covers 14 residues. CDR1 is SGHRS, CDR2 YFSETQ, per germline.